This T cell receptor (beta chain) came from a study of blood T cell repertoires in COVID-19. TCRdb keeps only in-frame clones here, not all; method: immunoSEQ multiplex PCR. Altogether 45,000 to 60,000 clones are present, 90% being singletons, with the ten largest covering around 3.9%. The germline CDR1 and CDR2 sequences are LNHDA and SQIVND (reference sequence). This CDR3 spans 16 amino acids. Trimming took 2 bases from V and 0 from J, leaving 10 bases between them. Sequencing was done on a sample of peripheral blood. This TCR was recovered from a man in his forties or fifties with acute or convalescent COVID-19. The chain recombines TRBV19 with TRBJ2-2; D possibly corresponds to TRBD2 (5 bases). CDR3 region: CASSILGSANTGELFF. As DNA, the CDR3 is TGTGCCAGTAGTATATTGGGTAGCGCGAACACCGGGGAGCTGTTTTTT.